The T cell receptor beta chain described here comes from a study of identical twins. In regard to this clonotype: Its cognate antigen is unknown.

Donors uniformly comprised healthy Caucasians. General study results and limits: Researchers reported excess low generation probability among twin-shared out-of-frame alpha sequences. There was more out-of-frame TCR alpha sharing in monozygotic twins than models estimated.

Germline lookup yields CDR1 MNHNS and CDR2 SASEGT. The CDR3 contains 17 residues. Trimming pared 4 bases from V and 6 bases from J, leaving 22 bases between. cDNA carried unique molecular identifiers, and a universal primer site was added by template switching. Via MiXCR, TCRdb re-called the 5' RACE reads, giving one row per CDR3 protein. The sample includes about 260,000 distinct CDR3 sequences, about 7% seen only once; the top ten take roughly 3.6%. The same sample was also used in a study of yellow fever vaccine responses in identical twins.

The receptor was derived from a woman aged 18-30 years in good health. The sample comprised memory (CD45RO+) T cells sorted from blood. The rearrangement links TRBV6-1 to TRBJ2-1; D is possibly TRBD1 (6 bases). CDR3 loop: CASSGAGTMYGFNEQFF. The CDR3 region has the DNA TGTGCCAGCAGTGGGGCCGGGACAATGTACGGTTTCAATGAGCAGTTCTTC.